What follows are 32 T cell receptor beta chains derived from one specimen sequenced in a study of T cell changes during pregnancy in multiple sclerosis. Assay: immunoSEQ multiplex PCR; the TCRdb copy retains only in-frame clones and omits some. The sample lists around 53,000 clones; about nine tenths were seen once. The sample in question was CD4+ T cells from peripheral blood mononuclear cells, obtained after pregnancy. The receptors were gathered from a female donor with multiple sclerosis, enrolled in a pregnancy study.

V usage is TRBV9 and J usage is TRBJ2-7; 7 bases are a match to TRBD1. The CDR3 has 15 amino acids. Germline-derived CDR1 and CDR2 are SGDLS and YYNGEE. The V segment lost 4 bases and the J segment 0 bases; nucleotides outside the gene matches: 7. DNA for the CDR3: TGTGCCAGCAGCTCGGGACAGCTAAGCTCCTACGAGCAGTACTTC. This encodes CASSSGQLSSYEQYF.

The V and J genes are TRBV7-6 and TRBJ2-2, with 8 bases identical to TRBD1. This CDR3 contains 15 residues. In germline, CDR1 is SGHVS, CDR2 FNYEAQ. The V segment lost 4 bases and the J segment 4 bases; nucleotides outside the gene matches: 5. The CDR3 spells CASSSGTGVTGELFF. The DNA of the CDR3 is TGTGCCAGCAGCTCTGGGACAGGCGTCACCGGGGAGCTGTTTTTT.

This chain uses TRBV7-9 with TRBJ2-1, with D perhaps matching TRBD1 (6 bases). The germline CDR1 and CDR2 sequences are SEHNR and FQNEAQ (reference sequence). This CDR3 region has 15 residues. Trimming took 1 base from V and 7 from J, leaving 14 bases between them. CDR3 sequence (DNA): TGTGCCAGCAGCTTAGAAGGGGGTTTAGGGAATGAGCAGTTCTTC. Its translation: CASSLEGGLGNEQFF. The full variable domain, with the rest looked up from reference TRBV7-9 and TRBJ2-1, is DTGVSQNPRHKITKRGQNVTFRCDPISEHNRLYWYRQTLGQGPEFLTYFQNEAQLEKSRLLSDRFSAERPKGSFSTLEIQRTEQGDSAMYLCASSLEGGLGNEQFFGPGTRLTVL.

This clone was found a few times. The V and J genes are TRBV7-6 and TRBJ2-5, with TRBD2 matching over 9 bases. With 1 base clipped from V and 1 base from J, the junction kept 10 bases outside the gene matches. The CDR3 is made up of 18 amino acids. The germline gives CDR1 SGHVS, CDR2 FNYEAQ. For the CDR3, the DNA is TGTGCCAGCAGCTTAGGTACCGGGACTAGCAGGGGCCAAGAGACCCAGTACTTC. The encoded protein is CASSLGTGTSRGQETQYF.

This rearrangement joins TRBV7-3 to TRBJ2-2; 10 bases line up with TRBD2. With V trimmed by 1 base and J by 5 bases, 1 base remained unmatched. The CDR3 extends over 15 amino acids. CDR1 SGHTA and CDR2 FQGTGA come from the germline V gene. The CDR3 DNA reads as TGTGCCAGCAGCTTAAAAGCGGGGGGGACCGGGGAGCTGTTTTTT. Translated, it gives CASSLKAGGTGELFF.

The chain is built from TRBV6-5 and TRBJ2-7, with a weak D call TRBD2 (6 bases). Trimming stripped 6 bases from V and 4 bases from J, with 7 bases between. The CDR3 contains 11 residues. In germline, CDR1 is MNHEY, CDR2 SVGAGI. The CDR3 is CASRGGYEQYF. Here the CDR3 DNA reads TGTGCCAGCAGGGGGGGTTACGAGCAGTACTTC.

This chain joins TRBV18 and TRBJ1-1; no reliable D call. Per germline, CDR1 KGHSH and CDR2 LQKENI. V was pared by 3 bases and J by 3 bases, with 8 bases between. CDR3 length: 13 residues. The CDR3 DNA reads as TGTGCCAGCTCACCTGCGAGGGACACTGAAGCTTTCTTT. Translation gives CASSPARDTEAFF.

The chain joins TRBV6-1 to TRBJ1-2, with D hard to call. Germline CDR1 is MNHNS and CDR2 is SASEGT. V lost 3 bases, J lost 4 bases, and 6 bases lay in between. The CDR3 has 12 amino acids. This chain's CDR3 is CASSDPGYGYTF. As DNA, the CDR3 is TGTGCCAGCAGTGATCCCGGCTATGGCTACACCTTC.

J is TRBJ1-1 and V is TRBV6-6, with 7 positions matching TRBD1. V lost 5 bases, J lost 8 bases, and 8 bases stayed unmatched. Germline-derived CDR1 and CDR2 are MNHNY and SVGAGI (reference sequence). This CDR3 comprises 13 residues. CDR3 sequence (DNA): TGTGCCAGCAGTGGGAGACAGGGCAGCGAAGCTTTCTTT. Encoded protein: CASSGRQGSEAFF.

The chain combines TRBV7-9 with TRBJ1-1; possibly TRBD1 for D (5 bases). CDR1 is SEHNR, CDR2 FQNEAQ, per germline (reference sequence). V shed 2 bases and J shed 6 bases, with 7 bases lying between them. CDR3 length: 12 amino acids. The CDR3 nucleotides are TGTGCCAGCAGCTTACAGGGTCCTGAAGCTTTCTTT. It is translated as CASSLQGPEAFF.

The genes are TRBV18 and TRBJ1-4; tentative D call: TRBD1 (5 bases). The germline V gene encodes CDR1 KGHSH and CDR2 LQKENI. This CDR3 comprises 14 residues. Trimming left V 0 bases short and J 6 bases short, with 8 bases between. CDR3 DNA sequence: TGTGCCAGCTCACCACCGGGGGAGGATGAAAAACTGTTTTTT. Protein product: CASSPPGEDEKLFF.

The CDR3 reads CASSPLGKLFNEQFF. In DNA, the CDR3 is TGTGCCAGCAGCCCTCTTGGCAAGTTATTTAATGAGCAGTTCTTC. The rearrangement uses TRBV5-5 and TRBJ2-1, with D hard to call. CDR1 is SGHKS, CDR2 YYEKEE, per germline (reference sequence). CDR3 size: 15 residues. Trimming pared 4 bases from V and 7 bases from J, leaving 18 bases between.

The chain combines TRBV5-5 with TRBJ2-7; 8 positions agree with TRBD1. J lost 3 bases, V lost 4 bases, and 9 bases had no gene match. The CDR3 runs 15 residues. Per germline, CDR1 SGHKS and CDR2 YYEKEE (reference sequence). The CDR3 nucleotides read TGTGCCAGCAGCCTAACCTCGGACAGGGACTACGAGCAGTACTTC. This gives the protein CASSLTSDRDYEQYF.

The chain couples TRBV5-1 to TRBJ2-7, with 7 bases matching TRBD2. The germline CDR1 and CDR2 sequences are SGHRS and YFSETQ. The CDR3 length is 12 residues. The ends lost 4 bases at V and 3 bases at J; junction bases unmatched: 1. The CDR3 coding sequence is TGCGCCAGCAGCGGGGGGGTCTACGAGCAGTACTTC. Protein product: CASSGGVYEQYF.

The chain recombines TRBV10-2 with TRBJ2-7, with D perhaps matching TRBD1 (5 bases). The V and J ends lost 4 bases and 1 base respectively, with 8 bases between them. Per germline, CDR1 WSHSY and CDR2 SAAADI. The CDR3 contains 13 residues. Here the CDR3 reads CASSGTRSYEQYF. Here the CDR3 DNA reads TGCGCCAGCAGTGGGACAAGATCCTACGAGCAGTACTTC.

The chain combines TRBV2 with TRBJ1-2; 8 positions match TRBD1. The CDR3 spans 12 residues. CDR1 SNHLY and CDR2 FYNNEI come from the germline V gene. Trimming at V came to 5 bases and at J to 8 bases, leaving 4 bases not matched to a gene. The CDR3 is CASSYRQGGYTF. The CDR3 DNA follows: TGTGCCAGCAGTTATAGACAGGGGGGCTACACCTTC.

The chain uses TRBV6-1 and TRBJ1-5; D is possibly TRBD1 (6 bases). Trimming took 5 bases from V and 2 from J, leaving 10 bases between them. This CDR3 comprises 14 residues. CDR1 MNHNS and CDR2 SASEGT come from the germline V gene. The CDR3 reads CASSYRTGNQPQHF. CDR3 bases: TGTGCCAGCAGTTATCGGACAGGCAATCAGCCCCAGCATTTT.

The gene calls are TRBV30 and TRBJ1-5; 8 bases are a match to TRBD1. CDR3 size: 16 residues. The germline gives CDR1 GTSNPN, CDR2 SVGIG (reference sequence). V lost 0 bases to trimming and J lost 6 bases; unmatched junction nucleotides: 10. CDR3 amino acids: CAWSVGGDRLTQPQHF. The DNA for the CDR3 is TGTGCCTGGAGTGTAGGGGGGGACAGGTTGACTCAGCCCCAGCATTTT.

The chain recombines TRBV2 with TRBJ1-4; 7 bases map to TRBD1. J was trimmed by 4 bases and V by 7 bases; bases with no gene match: 6. The germline V gene has CDR1 SNHLY and CDR2 FYNNEI. This CDR3 has 14 amino acids. CDR3 protein: CASIPTGFNEKLFF. CDR3 nucleotides: TGTGCCAGCATCCCGACAGGGTTTAATGAAAAACTGTTTTTT.

V is TRBV6-4 and J is TRBJ1-2; weak D call: TRBD1 (6 bases). CDR1 and CDR2 (germline): MRHNA, SNTAGT. The CDR3 consists of 15 residues. With 6 bases removed from V and 8 bases from J, the gap between germline ends came to 22 bases. CDR3 in amino acids: CASSLTGLARGGYTF. Here the CDR3 DNA reads TGTGCCAGCAGCCTTACAGGGCTTGCGAGGGGAGGCTACACCTTC.

The J gene is TRBJ2-1, the V gene TRBV7-2, with D unclear. Trimming stripped 0 bases from V and 5 bases from J, with 5 bases between. The CDR3 extends over 13 amino acids. Looked up from germline, CDR1 is SGHTA and CDR2 is FQGNSA. Here the CDR3 reads CASSLAQNNEQFF. The CDR3 DNA sequence: TGTGCCAGCAGCTTAGCGCAGAACAATGAGCAGTTCTTC. The entire variable domain, with the rest obtained from reference TRBV7-2 and TRBJ2-1, is as follows: GAGVSQSPSNKVTEKGKDVELRCDPISGHTALYWYRQSLGQGLEFLIYFQGNSAPDKSGLPSDRFSAERTGGSVSTLTIQRTQQEDSAVYLCASSLAQNNEQFFGPGTRLTVL.

The rearrangement links TRBV30 to TRBJ2-7, with D unresolved. The V and J ends lost 7 bases and 5 bases respectively, with 9 bases between them. The CDR3 extends over 10 amino acids. Germline CDR1 is GTSNPN and CDR2 is SVGIG (reference sequence). The CDR3 coding sequence is TGTGCCTTCAGAAAAAACGAGCAGTACTTC. This codes for CAFRKNEQYF.

The chain links TRBV11-2 to TRBJ2-7; 11 bases are shared with TRBD2. Germline CDR1 reads SGHAT; CDR2 reads FQNNGV. The V and J ends lost 5 bases and 1 base, in that order; junction bases with no gene match: 7. The CDR3 extends over 16 amino acids. This CDR3 is CASSLQRTSGSYEQYF. For the CDR3, the DNA is TGTGCCAGCAGCCTACAACGGACTAGCGGGTCCTACGAGCAGTACTTC.

The chain joins TRBV25-1 to TRBJ2-7, with D unclear. Germline CDR1 is MGHDK and CDR2 is SYGVNS. The CDR3 covers 14 residues. V lost 3 bases and J 2 bases, leaving 11 bases between the germline ends. CDR3 amino acids: CASSDTTGPYEQYF. In DNA, the CDR3 is TGTGCCAGCAGTGACACGACGGGTCCCTACGAGCAGTACTTC.

This clone has a single count. The chain has TRBV18 and TRBJ1-2; D not resolved. The length of the CDR3 is 13 residues. The V gene lost 3 bases and the J gene lost 7 bases, with 12 bases spanning the gap. CDR1 and CDR2 from the germline V gene are KGHSH and LQKENI. CDR3 sequence (DNA): TGTGCCAGCTCACCGGAGTGGATCGTTGGCTACACCTTC. It is translated as CASSPEWIVGYTF.

The chain carries TRBV13 and TRBJ2-7; the match to TRBD2 covers 10 bases. With V trimmed by 5 bases and J by 6 bases, 13 bases remained unmatched. CDR1 and CDR2 (germline): PRHDT, FYEKMQ (reference sequence). The CDR3 extends over 16 amino acids. The CDR3, as DNA: TGTGCCAGCAGCCTCCTAGCGGGGGTGGGTGTAGTCGAGCAGTACTTC. Residues: CASSLLAGVGVVEQYF.

The chain combines TRBV20-1 with TRBJ2-5; no firm D call. The CDR3 is 11 residues long. Germline lookup yields CDR1 DFQATT and CDR2 SNEGSKA (reference sequence). V was pared by 2 bases and J by 4 bases, with 5 bases between. The CDR3 region is CSARFGETQYF. CDR3 coding DNA: TGCAGTGCTAGATTCGGAGAGACCCAGTACTTC.

V gene TRBV27 combines with J gene TRBJ1-1; 10 bases map to TRBD1. Germline V gene data show CDR1 as MNHEY and CDR2 as SMNVEV (reference sequence). J gave up 1 base and V 6 bases, and 11 bases lay outside the gene matches. There are 17 residues in the CDR3. The CDR3 sequence: CASRKTGTGARNTEAFF. CDR3 bases: TGTGCCAGCAGAAAGACCGGGACAGGGGCCCGGAACACTGAAGCTTTCTTT.

V is TRBV18 and J is TRBJ2-7; D is perhaps TRBD2 (5 bases). The CDR3 is 16 residues long. Germline V gives CDR1 KGHSH, CDR2 LQKENI. V dropped 3 bases and J dropped 5 bases, with 20 bases sitting between them. In nucleotides, the CDR3 is TGTGCCAGCTCACCGAAATTAACGAAGGGAGTAGACGAGCAGTACTTC. Amino acids: CASSPKLTKGVDEQYF.

The V gene is TRBV6-1, the J gene TRBJ1-1, with TRBD1 identical over 8 bases. CDR1 and CDR2 from the germline V gene are MNHNS and SASEGT. The CDR3 is 14 amino acids. Trimming took 6 bases from V and 6 from J; bases not matched to a gene: 9. CDR3 nucleotide sequence: TGTGCCAGCAGGGGGGACAGGTCGACTTCTGAAGCTTTCTTT. Residues: CASRGDRSTSEAFF.

V is TRBV5-6 and J is TRBJ2-4, with TRBD2 matching over 11 bases. The CDR3 loop spans 17 amino acids. J gave up 0 bases and V 5 bases, and 7 bases lay outside the gene matches. The germline gives CDR1 SGHDT, CDR2 YYEEEE. The CDR3 DNA is TGTGCCAGCAGACTTACTAGCGGGGGTCTAGCCAAAAACATTCAGTACTTC. Translated, it gives CASRLTSGGLAKNIQYF.

The V gene is TRBV30, the J gene TRBJ1-2; unclear D gene. Germline values: CDR1 GTSNPN, CDR2 SVGIG (reference sequence). The CDR3 has 12 amino acids. CDR3 region: CAAGPQNYGYTF. CDR3 nucleotide sequence: TGTGCTGCGGGCCCCCAAAACTATGGCTACACCTTC.